This T cell receptor beta chain was profiled in a study of T cells in localized non-small cell lung cancer. Regarding the study as a whole: Uninvolved adjacent lung, not tumor, had the highest T cell clonality. As only one tumor region underwent sequencing, heterogeneity remains possible. Those with higher blood T cell density had longer overall survival. Adjacent lung was found to contain a median around 56 of the top 100 tumor clones.

Comment on this clone: Its antigen is as yet unknown.

This CDR3 is 16 amino acids long. Per the germline V gene, CDR1 is SGHRS and CDR2 is YFSETQ. Trimming stripped 0 bases from V and 0 bases from J, with 12 bases between. The protocol was immunoSEQ multiplex PCR, while the TCRdb copy is restricted to in-frame clones and leaves out a portion. The data hold 25,000 to 35,000 clones, with 80% observed a single time. The material was peripheral blood, obtained before any cancer treatment. The clonotype was recovered from a male donor at least 60 years old with stage III squamous cell lung carcinoma. The J gene is TRBJ2-5, the V gene TRBV5-1; D might be TRBD2 (6 bases). The CDR3 protein is CASSLVGEEDQETQYF. The CDR3 DNA is TGCGCCAGCAGCTTGGTAGGGGAGGAGGACCAAGAGACCCAGTACTTC.